This T cell receptor (beta chain) was captured in a study of blood T cell repertoires in COVID-19. All enrollees were roughly 18 to 95 years old and from fewer than 25 US areas. Which cohort a participant joined came from the clinical history participants gave. The study counted Cohort 3 donors as recovered given two negative PCRs, clearance, or symptom resolution. TCRdb's copy holds only in-frame clones and misses some; the assay was immunoSEQ multiplex PCR. The data show about 310,000 clones, about 89% seen once. This CDR3 has 14 residues. CDR1 and CDR2 (germline): SGHNT, YYREEE (reference sequence). Trimming cost V 4 bases and J 3 bases; bases outside gene matches: 3.

This receptor was identified in a woman aged 40 to 50 who had recovered from COVID-19. The chain couples TRBV5-4 to TRBJ2-7; TRBD1 matches 11 bases. What was sequenced was PBMCs or T cells enriched from blood (not recorded which). CDR3 loop: CASSGGTGGYEQYF. The CDR3 DNA sequence: TGTGCCAGCAGCGGTGGGACAGGGGGCTACGAGCAGTACTTC.